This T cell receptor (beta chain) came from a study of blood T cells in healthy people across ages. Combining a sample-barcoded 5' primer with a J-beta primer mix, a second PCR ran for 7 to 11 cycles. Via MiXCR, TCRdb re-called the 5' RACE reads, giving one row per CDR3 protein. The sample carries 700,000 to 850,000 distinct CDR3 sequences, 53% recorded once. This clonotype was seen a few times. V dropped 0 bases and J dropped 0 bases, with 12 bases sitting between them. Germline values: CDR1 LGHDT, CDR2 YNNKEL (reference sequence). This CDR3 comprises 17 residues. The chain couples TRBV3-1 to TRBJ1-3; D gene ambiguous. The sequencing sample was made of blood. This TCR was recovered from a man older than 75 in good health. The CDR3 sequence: CASSQEGRLSSGNTIYF. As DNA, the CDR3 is TGTGCCAGCAGCCAAGAGGGCCGGCTGAGCTCTGGAAACACCATATATTTT. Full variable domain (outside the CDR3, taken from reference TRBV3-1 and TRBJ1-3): DTAVSQTPKYLVTQMGNDKSIKCEQNLGHDTMYWYKQDSKKFLKIMFSYNNKELIINETVPNRFSPKSPDKAHLNLHINSLELGDSAVYFCASSQEGRLSSGNTIYFGEGSWLTVV.